Each of the 8 T cell receptor beta chains below was sequenced from the same sample in a study of T-cell reconstitution after alpha-beta-depleted transplantation in children. The authors prepared the TCRbeta library with unique molecular identifiers. Each CDR3 protein gets one entry after TCRdb re-called the PCR reads with MiXCR. The table records hundreds of thousands of distinct CDR3 sequences, 12% of them present only once. Specimen: PBMCs from the stem cell graft donor, collected from the stem cell graft. The source of these receptors is a human donor who donated a stem cell graft to a child with combined immunodeficiency.

V gene TRBV15 combines with J gene TRBJ2-2, with D possibly being TRBD2 (5 bases). Deletions cut 0 bases from V and 4 bases from J, with 9 bases between. Germline V gene data show CDR1 as LNHNV and CDR2 as YYDKDF (reference sequence). The CDR3 runs to 15 residues. Here the CDR3 DNA reads TGTGCCACCAGCAGAGATCTCGGGGTCACCGGGGAGCTGTTTTTT. Translation: CATSRDLGVTGELFF.

This clonotype has ten or more counts. J is TRBJ2-7 and V is TRBV12-3 or TRBV12-4, with TRBD2 identical over 7 bases. The CDR3 extends over 14 amino acids. The V gene end was trimmed by 0 bases and the J gene end by 7 bases; junction bases not matched to a gene: 6. The CDR3 loop is CASSLAPSGGEQYF. The CDR3 DNA is TGTGCCAGCAGTTTAGCGCCTAGCGGTGGGGAGCAGTACTTC.

This chain uses TRBV10-3 with TRBJ1-2; 9 bases map to TRBD1. V gave up 4 bases and J gave up 6 bases; unmatched junction bases: 6. Germline V gene sequence: CDR1 ENHRY, CDR2 SYGVKD. This CDR3 has 14 amino acids. CDR3 sequence reads: CAISATGGENGYTF. CDR3 in DNA: TGTGCCATCAGTGCCACAGGGGGCGAGAATGGCTACACCTTC.

This clonotype was seen ten or more times. This rearrangement joins TRBV20-1 to TRBJ2-5, with a tentative D call TRBD1 (6 bases). The V gene lost 8 bases and the J gene lost 5 bases, with 21 bases spanning the gap. The CDR3 totals 14 residues. Germline lookup yields CDR1 DFQATT and CDR2 SNEGSKA (reference sequence). The CDR3 DNA reads as TGCAGTTGGCAATTTGGGGGCGAGAGTGAGACCCAGTACTTC. This gives the protein CSWQFGGESETQYF.

This clonotype was seen a few times. The rearrangement joins TRBV28 to TRBJ2-2, with D perhaps matching TRBD2 (5 bases). Germline-derived CDR1 and CDR2 are MDHEN and SYDVKM. V lost 7 bases and J lost 3, with 15 bases in between. This CDR3 region has 15 residues. CDR3 region: CASTRESLHTGELFF. The CDR3 region has the DNA TGTGCCAGCACCCGGGAATCTCTTCACACCGGGGAGCTGTTTTTT. The full variable domain, rest sourced from reference TRBV28 and TRBJ2-2, is DVKVTQSSRYLVKRTGEKVFLECVQDMDHENMFWYRQDPGLGLRLIYFSYDVKMKEKGDIPEGYSVSREKKERFSLILESASTNQTSMYLCASTRESLHTGELFFGEGSRLTVL.

This rearrangement joins TRBV10-3 to TRBJ2-1; D might be TRBD1 or TRBD2, each matching 5 bases. The CDR3 length is 15 residues. CDR1 is ENHRY, CDR2 SYGVKD, per germline. Trimming cost V 10 bases and J 8 bases, with 24 bases left between them. For the CDR3, the DNA is TGTGCCACCCACATAACTAGGGACCGAAGCGATGAGCAGTTCTTC. Translated: CATHITRDRSDEQFF.

This clonotype was observed a few times. The chain links TRBV7-9 to TRBJ2-2; D possibly uses TRBD1 or TRBD2 (5 bases each). The CDR3 consists of 15 residues. The V end lost 5 bases, the J end lost 1 base, and 11 bases lay between the germline ends. The germline V gene has CDR1 SEHNR and CDR2 FQNEAQ (reference sequence). CDR3 nucleotide sequence: TGTGCCAGCAGCCCCGGGACGGAGAACACCGGGGAGCTGTTTTTT. Its protein is CASSPGTENTGELFF.

The V gene is TRBV19, the J gene TRBJ2-7, with TRBD2 as a possible D gene (6 bases). V was trimmed by 5 bases and J by 2 bases, leaving 22 bases between them. From germline, CDR1 is LNHDA and CDR2 SQIVND (reference sequence). This CDR3 spans 17 amino acids. The CDR3 nucleotides read TGTGCCAGTAGTGGGTCTGGTAGCGTGAGGGAGGCCTACGAGCAGTACTTC. Protein product: CASSGSGSVREAYEQYF. Variable domain in full (rest from reference TRBV19 and TRBJ2-7): DGGITQSPKYLFRKEGQNVTLSCEQNLNHDAMYWYRQDPGQGLRLIYYSQIVNDFQKGDIAEGYSVSREKKESFPLTVTSAQKNPTAFYLCASSGSGSVREAYEQYFGPGTRLTVT.